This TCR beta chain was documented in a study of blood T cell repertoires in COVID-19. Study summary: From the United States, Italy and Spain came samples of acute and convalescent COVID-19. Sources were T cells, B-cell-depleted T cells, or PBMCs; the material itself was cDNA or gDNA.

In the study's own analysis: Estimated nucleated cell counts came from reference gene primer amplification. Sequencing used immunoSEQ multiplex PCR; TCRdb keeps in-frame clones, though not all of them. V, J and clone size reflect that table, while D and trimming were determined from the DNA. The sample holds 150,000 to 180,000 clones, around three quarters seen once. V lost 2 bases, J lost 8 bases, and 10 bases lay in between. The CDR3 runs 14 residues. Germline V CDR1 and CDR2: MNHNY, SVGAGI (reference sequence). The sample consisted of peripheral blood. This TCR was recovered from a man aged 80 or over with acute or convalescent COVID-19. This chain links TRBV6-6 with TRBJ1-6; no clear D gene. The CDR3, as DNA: TGTGCCAGCAGTTACAGCCGTCAGGATTCACCCCTCCACTTT. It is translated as CASSYSRQDSPLHF.